Following are 9 T cell receptor beta chains from one sample sequenced in a study of blood T cell repertoires in COVID-19. Method: immunoSEQ multiplex PCR; TCRdb's copy keeps in-frame clones and lacks some. The sample records 350,000 to 450,000 clones, approximately 93% being singletons. The sample comprised PBMCs or T cells enriched from blood (not recorded which). The receptors derive from a woman in her thirties or forties who had been exposed to COVID-19.

This chain uses TRBV14 with TRBJ2-3, with D perhaps matching TRBD1 (6 bases). Trimming took off 2 bases at V and 0 bases at J, with 9 bases between the two ends. This CDR3 contains 15 residues. CDR1 and CDR2 (germline): SGHDN, FVKESK. As DNA, the CDR3 is TGTGCCAGCAGCCAAAACAGGGCTAGCACAGATACGCAGTATTTT. Translation gives CASSQNRASTDTQYF.

The gene calls are TRBV9 and TRBJ1-5; 7 nucleotides match TRBD1. Trimming removed 2 bases from V and 1 base from J; junction bases left unmatched: 3. The CDR3 sequence is 15 residues long. Germline-derived CDR1 and CDR2 are SGDLS and YYNGEE. CDR3 in amino acids: CASSVTGDSNQPQHF. The CDR3 coding sequence is TGTGCCAGCAGCGTTACAGGGGACAGCAATCAGCCCCAGCATTTT. Supplemented by reference TRBV9 and TRBJ1-5, the full variable domain reads DSGVTQTPKHLITATGQRVTLRCSPRSGDLSVYWYQQSLDQGLQFLIQYYNGEERAKGNILERFSAQQFPDLHSELNLSSLELGDSALYFCASSVTGDSNQPQHFGDGTRLSIL.

The chain joins TRBV24-1 to TRBJ1-5, with a weak D call TRBD1 (5 bases). The CDR3 sequence is 16 residues long. Trimming cost V 3 bases and J 3 bases, with 14 bases left between them. Looked up from germline, CDR1 is KGHDR and CDR2 is SFDVKD. The CDR3 DNA is TGTGCCACCAGTGATAGGGGCAGGTCGTACAATCAGCCCCAGCATTTT. Amino acid sequence: CATSDRGRSYNQPQHF.

This sequence joins TRBV7-9 and TRBJ1-2; 8 bases map to TRBD1. Germline CDR1 is SEHNR and CDR2 is FQNEAQ (reference sequence). This CDR3 is built from 14 residues. Trimming at V came to 4 bases and at J to 2 bases, leaving 3 bases not matched to a gene. CDR3 bases: TGTGCCAGCAGCTCCCGGACAGGGAACTATGGCTACACCTTC. Translated: CASSSRTGNYGYTF.

The chain carries TRBV10-2 and TRBJ2-7; TRBD2 agrees at 8 bases. The CDR3 extends over 13 amino acids. V shed 6 bases and J 2 bases; nucleotides not matched to a gene: 3. Per germline, CDR1 WSHSY and CDR2 SAAADI. This CDR3 is CASRPGGPYEQYF. The DNA for the CDR3 is TGCGCCAGCAGACCGGGGGGGCCCTACGAGCAGTACTTC.

V gene TRBV5-6 combines with J gene TRBJ2-5, with D possibly being TRBD1 (5 bases). CDR1 is SGHDT and CDR2 is YYEEEE in the germline V gene. The CDR3 totals 15 residues. With 0 bases removed from V and 2 bases from J, the gap between germline ends came to 11 bases. The CDR3 DNA reads TGTGCCAGCAGCTTGGAGGGGTTAAAGCAAGAGACCCAGTACTTC. Translating gives CASSLEGLKQETQYF.

J is TRBJ2-1 and V is TRBV7-2; maybe TRBD2 (5 bases). V dropped 1 base and J dropped 0 bases, with 13 bases sitting between them. The CDR3 is made up of 17 amino acids. Germline CDR1 reads SGHTA; CDR2 reads FQGNSA. The CDR3 loop is CASSLDRGSSSYNEQFF. Here the CDR3 DNA reads TGTGCCAGCAGCTTAGATCGTGGGAGTAGCTCCTACAATGAGCAGTTCTTC.

This clone was seen a single time. This chain joins TRBV5-8 and TRBJ2-4; weak D call: TRBD1 (6 bases). From germline, CDR1 is SGHTS and CDR2 YDEGEE. There are 16 residues in the CDR3. V gave up 4 bases and J gave up 1 base, with 15 bases separating them. DNA for the CDR3: TGTGCCAGCAGCGACCACAGGGTTGGTGCCAAAAACATTCAGTACTTC. Its translation is CASSDHRVGAKNIQYF.

The rearrangement uses TRBV7-9 and TRBJ1-6, with D maybe TRBD1 (6 bases). The CDR3 contains 13 residues. Trimming pared 2 bases from V and 10 bases from J, leaving 9 bases between. The germline V gene encodes CDR1 SEHNR and CDR2 FQNEAQ (reference sequence). CDR3 sequence: CASSLQGNSPLHF. The CDR3 coding sequence is TGTGCCAGCAGCTTACAGGGGAACTCACCCCTCCACTTT.